Presented here are 17 T cell receptor beta chains from one specimen sequenced in a study of CXCR3-negative and CXCR3-positive naive CD8 T cells. UMI-labeled TRB cDNA libraries were prepared by 5' RACE. TCRdb derives one entry per CDR3 protein from the 5' RACE reads, leaving out DNA. The sample's table shows 75,000 to 95,000 distinct CDR3 sequences. The sample comprised naive CXCR3- CD8+ T cells from blood. Subset of the sample: CD45RO-CCR7+CD27+CD95- naive CD8+ T cells lacking CXCR3 (TNR3-). These receptors came from a human donor in good health. Some clones in this sample may be carry-over from other donors' samples.

This rearrangement joins TRBV12-3 or TRBV12-4 to TRBJ1-1; TCRdb's D gene call, TRBD1, goes unchecked for lack of DNA. CDR3 length: 15 residues. This chain's CDR3 is CASTSGAGGGTEAFF.

The rearrangement links TRBV29-1 to TRBJ2-7; TCRdb gives TRBD2 as the D gene, but with no DNA this cannot be confirmed. The CDR3 runs to 16 residues. Germline CDR1 and CDR2: SQVTM and ANQGSEA. CDR3 in amino acids: CSVETDAGGHVDEQYF.

V gene TRBV7-2 combines with J gene TRBJ2-2; TCRdb indicates TRBD1, and absent DNA this call remains unverified. Germline loops: CDR1 SGHTA, CDR2 FQGNSA. This CDR3 spans 15 amino acids. CDR3 sequence reads: CASSTMTGGAGELFF.

The chain combines TRBV29-1 with TRBJ2-7. CDR3 size: 13 residues. The germline gives CDR1 SQVTM, CDR2 ANQGSEA. The chain's CDR3 is CSVEQGAPYEQYF.

This chain connects TRBV4-3 to TRBJ2-3; TCRdb indicates TRBD1, and absent DNA this call remains unverified. Per germline, CDR1 LGHNA and CDR2 YSLEER. This CDR3 has 15 amino acids. The CDR3 protein is CASSPGAGGTDTQYF.

This chain links TRBV4-3 with TRBJ1-3; the D call of TRBD1 rests on TCRdb alone, since no DNA is present to check it. The CDR3 covers 19 residues. CDR1 is LGHNA and CDR2 is YSLEER in the germline V gene. CDR3 in amino acids: CASSQERPGRPQHTNTIYF.

CDR3 region: CASSWGTVGGGEQFF. The chain recombines TRBV11-1 with TRBJ2-1; lacking DNA, the TRBD1 call made by TCRdb goes unchecked. The CDR3 has 15 residues. Germline CDR1 reads SGHAT; CDR2 reads FQDESV (reference sequence).

The V and J genes are TRBV20-1 and TRBJ1-4; TCRdb picks TRBD1, but there is no DNA to check that call. This CDR3 has 14 residues. Per the germline V gene, CDR1 is DFQATT and CDR2 is SNEGSKA (reference sequence). CDR3 in amino acids: CSASFPTGVEKLFF.

V gene TRBV29-1 combines with J gene TRBJ2-2; TCRdb calls TRBD1, which cannot be checked without DNA. Germline assignment: CDR1 SQVTM and CDR2 ANQGSEA. The CDR3 sequence is 13 residues long. CDR3 region: CSVLQGADGELFF.

This CDR3 reads CASNSGTSSYNEQFF. The chain employs TRBV9 and TRBJ2-1; TCRdb picks TRBD2, but there is no DNA to check that call. Germline assignment: CDR1 SGDLS and CDR2 YYNGEE. This CDR3 region has 15 residues.

V and J are TRBV14 and TRBJ2-1; the D call from TCRdb, TRBD1, cannot be confirmed without DNA. CDR1 and CDR2 (germline): SGHDN, FVKESK. The CDR3 covers 15 residues. CDR3 in amino acids: CASSQVYDRINEQFF.

V and J are TRBV12-3 or TRBV12-4 and TRBJ1-2. The CDR3 runs to 14 residues. The CDR3 reads CASSLSESTVDCTF.

V is TRBV12-3 or TRBV12-4 and J is TRBJ1-1; the TCRdb D gene call, TRBD1, has no DNA to confirm it. The CDR3 sequence is 14 residues long. Here the CDR3 reads CASSGTDSNTEAFF.

The V and J genes are TRBV30 and TRBJ1-1. The CDR3 length is 14 residues. Germline loops: CDR1 GTSNPN, CDR2 SVGIG (reference sequence). CDR3 region: CAWSVVSGNTEAFF.

This sequence joins TRBV7-9 and TRBJ1-4; TCRdb names TRBD1, which stays unverified in the absence of DNA. Germline loops: CDR1 SEHNR, CDR2 FQNEAQ (reference sequence). The CDR3 sequence is 14 residues long. This CDR3 reads CASNPGGTNEKLFF.

The chain has TRBV3-1 and TRBJ1-6; the D call of TRBD1 rests on TCRdb alone, since no DNA is present to check it. Germline CDR1 is LGHDT and CDR2 is YNNKEL (reference sequence). This CDR3 has 18 amino acids. CDR3 loop: CASSQDRLGVLYNSPLHF.

V and J are TRBV29-1 and TRBJ2-5; absent DNA, TCRdb's TRBD1 call cannot be checked. The CDR3 covers 14 residues. The germline V gene encodes CDR1 SQVTM and CDR2 ANQGSEA. CDR3 in amino acids: CSVEDGNPQETQYF.